This is a list of T cell receptor beta chains from one sample in a study of pediatric ulcerative colitis. Some clones are missing from TCRdb's copy, which holds only in-frame ones; the method was immunoSEQ multiplex PCR. The data contain thousands of clones, just under 90% of them singletons. The sample taken for sequencing was blood. These receptors were obtained from a girl aged 10 to 17 who was a control in a study of pediatric ulcerative colitis. Each CDR3 is given with its conserved first and last residue. The D gene is left open where the match is weak. Size is stated for part of the rows, as once, few or many counts, or as a class when the clone is expanded.

clone size: -
J gene: TRBJ2-2
D gene: -
V gene: TRBV27
CDR3 DNA: TGTGCCAGCAGTTTAGGCCCACTCGGCGGGGAGCTGTTTTTT
CDR3 protein: CASSLGPLGGELFF

clone size: -
J gene: TRBJ1-1
D gene: -
V gene: TRBV5-6
CDR3 DNA: TGTGCCAGCAGCGGGACCAGTAGGACTGAAGCTTTCTTT
CDR3 protein: CASSGTSRTEAFF

clone size: -
J gene: TRBJ2-7
D gene: -
V gene: TRBV27
CDR3 DNA: TGTGCCAGCAGGTTCGGATACGAGCAGTACTTC
CDR3 protein: CASRFGYEQYF

clone size: -
J gene: TRBJ2-3
D gene: -
V gene: TRBV28
CDR3 DNA: TGTGCCAGCAGTTTAATAGGGCAGGGAACAGATACGCAGTATTTT
CDR3 protein: CASSLIGQGTDTQYF

clone size: once
J gene: TRBJ2-7
D gene: -
V gene: TRBV20-1
CDR3 DNA: TGCAGTGCTTCCAACAGCTACGAGCAGTACTTC
CDR3 protein: CSASNSYEQYF

clone size: -
J gene: TRBJ2-2
D gene: -
V gene: TRBV5-6
CDR3 DNA: TGTGCCAGCAGCCCAGACACCGGGACATCCGGGGAGCTGTTTTTT
CDR3 protein: CASSPDTGTSGELFF

clone size: -
J gene: TRBJ1-1
D gene: TRBD1
V gene: TRBV29-1
CDR3 DNA: TGCAGCGGGATGACAGGGGTCGGGGAAGCTTTCTTT
CDR3 protein: CSGMTGVGEAFF

clone size: -
J gene: TRBJ2-3
D gene: TRBD1
V gene: TRBV14
CDR3 DNA: TGTGCCAGCAGCCAAGATCCCGCCGGGACAGTCACCGAGGATACGCAGTATTTT
CDR3 protein: CASSQDPAGTVTEDTQYF

clone size: few
J gene: TRBJ1-1
D gene: -
V gene: TRBV19
CDR3 DNA: TGTGCCAGTAGTATGTGGGTTACCACTGAAGCTTTCTTT
CDR3 protein: CASSMWVTTEAFF

clone size: -
J gene: TRBJ1-1
D gene: TRBD1
V gene: TRBV2
CDR3 DNA: TGTGCCAGCACCCGGGACAGCAACACTGAAGCTTTCTTT
CDR3 protein: CASTRDSNTEAFF

clone size: -
J gene: TRBJ1-4
D gene: TRBD1
V gene: TRBV5-6
CDR3 DNA: TGTGCCAGCAGACCTCCGGGACAGAACAATGAAAAACTGTTTTTT
CDR3 protein: CASRPPGQNNEKLFF

clone size: once
J gene: TRBJ2-1
D gene: -
V gene: TRBV6-5
CDR3 DNA: TGTGCCAGCAGAACCGGGCAGGCGGCCACGGAGCAGTTCTTC
CDR3 protein: CASRTGQAATEQFF

clone size: -
J gene: TRBJ2-7
D gene: -
V gene: TRBV5-6
CDR3 DNA: TGTGCCAGCAGCTTGCATTACGAGCAGTACTTC
CDR3 protein: CASSLHYEQYF

clone size: few
J gene: TRBJ2-7
D gene: TRBD2
V gene: TRBV27
CDR3 DNA: TGTGCCAGCGGGGCCAGCGGGAGGGTTCCCCAGCAGTACTTC
CDR3 protein: CASGASGRVPQQYF

clone size: -
J gene: TRBJ1-1
D gene: -
V gene: TRBV1
CDR3 DNA: TGCACCAGCAGCCAAGAAGGGGGGGGGAACACTGAAGCTTTCTTT
CDR3 protein: CTSSQEGGGNTEAFF

clone size: -
J gene: TRBJ2-2
D gene: -
V gene: TRBV2
CDR3 DNA: TGTGCCAGCCGCTCGACAGTGAACACCGGGGAGCTGTTTTTT
CDR3 protein: CASRSTVNTGELFF

clone size: -
J gene: TRBJ2-7
D gene: -
V gene: TRBV9
CDR3 DNA: TGTGCCAGCAGCGATAACTACGAGCAGTACTTC
CDR3 protein: CASSDNYEQYF

clone size: -
J gene: TRBJ2-3
D gene: TRBD1
V gene: TRBV10-3
CDR3 DNA: TGTGCCATCAGTGAGGGACAGGGGATAGTCCGGAATACGCAGTATTTT
CDR3 protein: CAISEGQGIVRNTQYF

clone size: -
J gene: TRBJ2-3
D gene: TRBD2
V gene: TRBV10-3
CDR3 DNA: TGTGCCACCCGACTAGCGGGCACAGATACGCAGTATTTT
CDR3 protein: CATRLAGTDTQYF

clone size: -
J gene: TRBJ2-1
D gene: TRBD2
V gene: TRBV13
CDR3 DNA: TGTGCCAGCAGCGTACTAGCGGGAGGTACAAATGAGCAGTTCTTC
CDR3 protein: CASSVLAGGTNEQFF

clone size: -
J gene: TRBJ2-7
D gene: -
V gene: TRBV6-5
CDR3 DNA: TGTGCCAGCAGTTACTCGAGGGAAGGCTACGAGCAGTACTTC
CDR3 protein: CASSYSREGYEQYF

clone size: -
J gene: TRBJ1-2
D gene: TRBD1
V gene: TRBV11-2
CDR3 DNA: TGTGCCAGCAGCTTAAGACAGGGTAGGGGTCCTTATGGCTACACCTTC
CDR3 protein: CASSLRQGRGPYGYTF

clone size: few
J gene: TRBJ2-1
D gene: TRBD2
V gene: TRBV6-5
CDR3 DNA: TGTGCCAGCAGTCCAACGGGGGGGGAGCAGTTCTTC
CDR3 protein: CASSPTGGEQFF

clone size: -
J gene: TRBJ2-3
D gene: -
V gene: TRBV12-1
CDR3 DNA: TGTGCCAGCAGCTTTGACAGCACAGATACGCAGTATTTT
CDR3 protein: CASSFDSTDTQYF

clone size: -
J gene: TRBJ1-1
D gene: TRBD1
V gene: TRBV10-3
CDR3 DNA: TGTGCCATCAGTGAGTCTTTAGGGGACAGGGGATCTGAAGCTTTCTTT
CDR3 protein: CAISESLGDRGSEAFF

clone size: -
J gene: TRBJ2-5
D gene: TRBD2
V gene: TRBV15
CDR3 DNA: TGTGCCACCAGCGGGAAAGCGGGGTTTCAAGAGACCCAGTACTTC
CDR3 protein: CATSGKAGFQETQYF

clone size: once
J gene: TRBJ1-2
D gene: -
V gene: TRBV29-1
CDR3 DNA: TGCAGCGTTACTGGGGACATCTATGGCTACACCTTC
CDR3 protein: CSVTGDIYGYTF

clone size: -
J gene: TRBJ2-1
D gene: -
V gene: TRBV11-3
CDR3 DNA: TGTGCCAGCACCCCGCGGCGGTCCTACAATGAGCAGTTCTTC
CDR3 protein: CASTPRRSYNEQFF

clone size: -
J gene: TRBJ2-1
D gene: -
V gene: TRBV7-9
CDR3 DNA: TGTGCCAGCAGCTCAGATAGGAATGAGCAGTTCTTC
CDR3 protein: CASSSDRNEQFF

clone size: -
J gene: TRBJ1-2
D gene: -
V gene: TRBV11-2
CDR3 DNA: TGTGCCAGCAGCTTAGGTCGGACGGTATTTTACTATGGCTACACCTTC
CDR3 protein: CASSLGRTVFYYGYTF

clone size: -
J gene: TRBJ2-5
D gene: TRBD1
V gene: TRBV27
CDR3 DNA: TGTGCCACAAAAACCGGACAGGGAAAGGGAGAGACCCAGTACTTC
CDR3 protein: CATKTGQGKGETQYF

clone size: -
J gene: TRBJ2-7
D gene: -
V gene: TRBV7-6
CDR3 DNA: TGTGCCAGCAGCCCTAGCGCTTCCTACGAGCAGTACTTC
CDR3 protein: CASSPSASYEQYF

clone size: -
J gene: TRBJ2-1
D gene: -
V gene: TRBV13
CDR3 DNA: TGTGCCAGCAGCCACCCCCGCGACTACAATGAGCAGTTCTTC
CDR3 protein: CASSHPRDYNEQFF

clone size: -
J gene: TRBJ2-7
D gene: -
V gene: TRBV23-1
CDR3 DNA: TGCGCCAGCAGTTCGGGACGTACATACGAGCAGTACTTC
CDR3 protein: CASSSGRTYEQYF

clone size: -
J gene: TRBJ2-1
D gene: -
V gene: TRBV27
CDR3 DNA: TGTGCCAGCAGTTTACCCGTGAGCTACCATGAGCAGTTCTTC
CDR3 protein: CASSLPVSYHEQFF

clone size: once
J gene: TRBJ1-5
D gene: -
V gene: TRBV28
CDR3 DNA: TGTGCCAGCAGGGAACAGTCTCATCAGCCCCAGCATTTT
CDR3 protein: CASREQSHQPQHF

clone size: -
J gene: TRBJ2-1
D gene: -
V gene: TRBV9
CDR3 DNA: TGTGCCAGCAGCGGTACGGAAGAGCAGTTCTTC
CDR3 protein: CASSGTEEQFF

clone size: -
J gene: TRBJ1-5
D gene: -
V gene: TRBV28
CDR3 DNA: TGTGCCAGCAGCCCTTCTTCTGACGGTAGCAATCAGCCCCAGCATTTT
CDR3 protein: CASSPSSDGSNQPQHF

clone size: -
J gene: TRBJ2-3
D gene: -
V gene: TRBV28
CDR3 DNA: TGTGCCAGCAGTCGGGGTTACGGCACAGATACGCAGTATTTT
CDR3 protein: CASSRGYGTDTQYF

clone size: -
J gene: TRBJ2-7
D gene: -
V gene: TRBV5-1
CDR3 DNA: TGCGCCAGCAGCCCCCGGACCCAGAGCTCCTACGAGCAGTACTTC
CDR3 protein: CASSPRTQSSYEQYF

clone size: once
J gene: TRBJ2-7
D gene: TRBD1
V gene: TRBV28
CDR3 DNA: TGTGCCAGCAGTCCGGTCCCGGGACAGGGAACGGTCCACGAGCAGTACTTC
CDR3 protein: CASSPVPGQGTVHEQYF

clone size: -
J gene: TRBJ1-5
D gene: -
V gene: TRBV18
CDR3 DNA: TGTGCCAGCTCACCACCGACGGGGACGGGCAATCAGCCCCAGCATTTT
CDR3 protein: CASSPPTGTGNQPQHF

clone size: -
J gene: TRBJ1-1
D gene: -
V gene: TRBV5-1
CDR3 DNA: TGCGCCAGCAGCAATAAGGGGACAAACACTGAAGCTTTCTTT
CDR3 protein: CASSNKGTNTEAFF

clone size: -
J gene: TRBJ2-2
D gene: -
V gene: TRBV11-3
CDR3 DNA: TGTGCCAGCAGTAGGGCCATCGGGGAGCTGTTTTTT
CDR3 protein: CASSRAIGELFF

clone size: -
J gene: TRBJ2-3
D gene: -
V gene: TRBV28
CDR3 DNA: TGTGCCAGCAAAATTCCCCCTGTAGATACGCAGTATTTT
CDR3 protein: CASKIPPVDTQYF

clone size: -
J gene: TRBJ2-2
D gene: -
V gene: TRBV7-6
CDR3 DNA: TGTGCCAGCAGCGCCTCGGGATCCAGAAACACCGGGGAGCTGTTTTTT
CDR3 protein: CASSASGSRNTGELFF

clone size: -
J gene: TRBJ2-7
D gene: -
V gene: TRBV28
CDR3 DNA: TGTGCCAGCAGCTGGACCTTCTACGAGCAGTACTTC
CDR3 protein: CASSWTFYEQYF

clone size: -
J gene: TRBJ2-1
D gene: TRBD2
V gene: TRBV4-1
CDR3 DNA: TGCGCCAGCAGCCTTCAAACCCTAGCGGGAGGGCGTAATGAGCAGTTCTTC
CDR3 protein: CASSLQTLAGGRNEQFF

clone size: -
J gene: TRBJ2-7
D gene: TRBD2
V gene: TRBV5-1
CDR3 DNA: TGCGCCAGCAGCTTATCTAGCGGGAGTCTGAGGAGGGCCTACGAGCAGTACTTC
CDR3 protein: CASSLSSGSLRRAYEQYF

clone size: -
J gene: TRBJ1-3
D gene: -
V gene: TRBV5-4
CDR3 DNA: TGTGCCAGCAGCTGGGGAGGCTCTGGAAACACCATATATTTT
CDR3 protein: CASSWGGSGNTIYF

clone size: -
J gene: TRBJ2-7
D gene: -
V gene: TRBV19
CDR3 DNA: TGTGCCTCGAGTGGGACGCCTTCCTACGAGCAGTACTTC
CDR3 protein: CASSGTPSYEQYF

clone size: -
J gene: TRBJ1-2
D gene: TRBD1
V gene: TRBV19
CDR3 DNA: TGTGCCAGTAGTCCCGGACACAGGGGGGGCTACACCTTC
CDR3 protein: CASSPGHRGGYTF

clone size: -
J gene: TRBJ1-1
D gene: -
V gene: TRBV29-1
CDR3 DNA: TGCAGCGCCGATGCGGGAGGATGGGACACTGAAGCTTTCTTT
CDR3 protein: CSADAGGWDTEAFF

clone size: -
J gene: TRBJ1-2
D gene: TRBD1
V gene: TRBV9
CDR3 DNA: TGTGCCAGCAGCGTTGGGGACAGCTATGGCTACACCTTC
CDR3 protein: CASSVGDSYGYTF

clone size: -
J gene: TRBJ1-2
D gene: TRBD1
V gene: TRBV19
CDR3 DNA: TGTGCCAGCTCAGACAGGGTCTATGGCTACACCTTC
CDR3 protein: CASSDRVYGYTF